Presented here are 19 T cell receptor beta chains from one specimen sequenced in a study of beta chain features in type 1 diabetes. Notes on the study in general: Type 1 diabetes patients had moderately but significantly shorter TCRB CDR3s in all four CD4+ subsets.

These receptors lack a known antigen. Isolated RNA was reverse transcribed in full, so expressed TCRB transcripts were sequenced. Sequencing was performed with immunoSEQ multiplex PCR; in TCRdb, only in-frame clones are kept and a portion is missing. The table has about 150,000 clones, less than 10% seen once. The sample consisted of central memory CD4+ T cells from blood. Receptors originate from a man between 18 and 35 years old with type 1 diabetes.

This chain connects TRBV7-8 to TRBJ2-7; TRBD2 is a possible D gene (6 bases). The germline gives CDR1 SGHVS, CDR2 FQNEAQ. The V gene lost 1 base and the J gene lost 5 bases, with 15 bases spanning the gap. The CDR3 totals 15 residues. Here the CDR3 reads CASSLERAGYHEQYF. The CDR3 DNA follows: TGTGCCAGCAGCTTAGAGCGTGCGGGATACCACGAGCAGTACTTC.

This clone was recorded many times. V usage is TRBV13 and J usage is TRBJ2-7; D is uncertain. Between the trimmed V and J ends, which lost 6 bases and 4 bases, there was a span of 7 bases. Germline V gives CDR1 PRHDT, CDR2 FYEKMQ (reference sequence). There are 11 residues in the CDR3. CDR3 loop: CASSQHYEQYF. CDR3 nucleotide sequence: TGTGCCAGCAGTCAACATTACGAGCAGTACTTC.

The chain couples TRBV30 to TRBJ1-5; TRBD1 agrees at 9 bases. Germline CDR1 is GTSNPN and CDR2 is SVGIG (reference sequence). V lost 2 bases to trimming and J lost 6 bases; unmatched junction nucleotides: 8. The length of the CDR3 is 15 residues. Written as DNA, the CDR3 is TGTGCCTGGAGTCACGGGACAGGGTTCTTTCAGCCCCAGCATTTT. Translating it yields CAWSHGTGFFQPQHF. The variable domain in full, with the rest retrieved from reference TRBV30 and TRBJ1-5, is SQTIHQWPATLVQPVGSPLSLECTVEGTSNPNLYWYRQAAGRGLQLLFYSVGIGQISSEVPQNLSASRPQDRQFILSSKKLLLSDSGFYLCAWSHGTGFFQPQHFGDGTRLSIL.

The rearrangement uses TRBV6-5 and TRBJ2-5; tentatively, D is TRBD1 (6 bases). Gene TRBJ2-7 matches the end of the DNA better, so the J call may be wrong. This CDR3 has 13 amino acids. CDR1 MNHEY and CDR2 SVGAGI come from the germline V gene. CDR3 in amino acids: CASSYTGQYEQYF. CDR3 DNA: TGTGCCAGCAGTTACACCGGACAGTACGAGCAGTACTTC.

There are a few counts of this clone. The chain recombines TRBV10-3 with TRBJ2-3; TRBD2 aligns across 11 bases. CDR1 and CDR2 (germline): ENHRY, SYGVKD. The CDR3 covers 15 residues. The J segment lost 5 bases and the V segment lost 10 bases, leaving 11 bases of the junction unmatched. The CDR3 coding sequence is TGTGCCACCGAACTAGCGGGGGAGGTGAGAGATACGCAGTATTTT. It specifies CATELAGEVRDTQYF.

This clone was counted between two and nine times. The chain links TRBV19 to TRBJ1-2, with D perhaps matching TRBD1 (5 bases). The germline V gene has CDR1 LNHDA and CDR2 SQIVND (reference sequence). The CDR3 consists of 14 residues. V gave up 10 bases and J gave up 6 bases, with 21 bases separating them. CDR3 in amino acids: CATRGDRSSDGYTF. The CDR3 bases are TGTGCCACCCGGGGGGACCGCTCTTCCGATGGCTACACCTTC.

V and J are TRBV6-6 and TRBJ2-3; D perhaps matches TRBD1 (6 bases). Between the trimmed V and J ends, which lost 7 bases and 3 bases, there was a span of 20 bases. This CDR3 region has 16 residues. The germline CDR1 and CDR2 sequences are MNHNY and SVGAGI (reference sequence). This chain's CDR3 is CASNPATGGGTDTQYF. The CDR3 nucleotides read TGTGCCAGCAACCCCGCGACAGGAGGAGGTACAGATACGCAGTATTTT.

The chain is built from TRBV9 and TRBJ2-7, with 7 bases fitting TRBD2. V lost 4 bases, J lost 3 bases, and 7 bases stayed unmatched. The CDR3 covers 14 residues. Germline lookup yields CDR1 SGDLS and CDR2 YYNGEE. In DNA form, the CDR3 reads TGTGCCAGCAGCCCTCGGGAGGATCGCTACGAGCAGTACTTC. Translating gives CASSPREDRYEQYF.

Turning to this clone: A much larger clone differs from this one at a single base, so this may be a read error. The CDR3 nucleotides are TGTGCCAGTAGCGACCTGATGGGGCGACTAGCCAAAAACATTCAGTACTTC. It encodes CASSDLMGRLAKNIQYF. The V gene is TRBV19, the J gene TRBJ2-4; weak D call: TRBD1 (5 bases). This CDR3 has 17 residues. CDR1 and CDR2 (germline): LNHDA, SQIVND (reference sequence). Trimming cost V 6 bases and J 0 bases, with 18 bases left between them. Full variable domain (rest looked up from reference TRBV19 and TRBJ2-4): DGGITQSPKYLFRKEGQNVTLSCEQNLNHDAMYWYRQDPGQGLRLIYYSQIVNDFQKGDIAEGYSVSREKKESFPLTVTSAQKNPTAFYLCASSDLMGRLAKNIQYFGAGTRLSVL.

There are a few counts of this clone. V is TRBV19 and J is TRBJ2-3; 11 bases agree with TRBD1. This CDR3 comprises 15 residues. CDR1 and CDR2 (germline): LNHDA, SQIVND (reference sequence). J gave up 4 bases and V 7 bases, and 7 bases lay outside the gene matches. CDR3 in amino acids: CASNAGQGASDTQYF. The DNA of the CDR3 is TGTGCCAGTAACGCCGGACAGGGGGCTTCAGATACGCAGTATTTT.

The rearrangement uses TRBV25-1 and TRBJ2-7; 8 bases line up with TRBD2. Germline trimming cut 3 bases from V and 0 bases from J; bases unmatched to any gene: 7. Per the germline V gene, CDR1 is MGHDK and CDR2 is SYGVNS. This CDR3 contains 16 residues. The CDR3 loop is CASSDIGGGSSYEQYF. As DNA, the CDR3 is TGTGCCAGCAGTGATATCGGCGGGGGGAGCTCCTACGAGCAGTACTTC.

This clone has only a few counts. V and J are TRBV2 and TRBJ2-5, with TRBD2 matching 9 bases. The CDR3 sequence is 17 residues long. After removal of 4 bases from V and 4 bases from J, the junction contained 13 bases not matched to a gene. In germline, CDR1 is SNHLY, CDR2 FYNNEI. The CDR3 DNA reads TGTGCCAGCAGTGGAACCTTTAGCGGGAGCGGCGGAGAGACCCAGTACTTC. Its translation is CASSGTFSGSGGETQYF. Filled out from reference TRBV2 and TRBJ2-5, the complete variable domain reads EPEVTQTPSHQVTQMGQEVILRCVPISNHLYFYWYRQILGQKVEFLVSFYNNEISEKSEIFDDQFSVERPDGSNFTLKIRSTKLEDSAMYFCASSGTFSGSGGETQYFGPGTRLLVL.

The chain uses TRBV14 and TRBJ2-3; possibly TRBD1 for D (5 bases). The V gene's germline CDR1 is SGHDN and CDR2 FVKESK. The V end lost 0 bases, the J end lost 2 bases, and 12 bases lay between the germline ends. The CDR3 spans 16 residues. The DNA for the CDR3 is TGTGCCAGCAGCCAAGATTGGGGCACGACCACAGATACGCAGTATTTT. This translates into CASSQDWGTTTDTQYF.

This clone was seen only a few times. The V call is TRBV2, the J call TRBJ2-1; 14 positions match TRBD2. V trimming: 6 bases; J trimming: 6 bases; junction bases outside the gene matches: 4. This CDR3 comprises 15 residues. CDR1 SNHLY and CDR2 FYNNEI come from the germline V gene. The CDR3 loop reads CASRLGLAGVNEQFF. CDR3 in DNA: TGTGCCAGCAGGTTGGGACTAGCGGGGGTCAATGAGCAGTTCTTC.

This clone has more than one count but fewer than ten. This sequence joins TRBV28 and TRBJ2-7; tentative D call: TRBD2 (6 bases). The V gene's germline CDR1 is MDHEN and CDR2 SYDVKM. This CDR3 is 13 amino acids long. The V end lost 3 bases, the J end lost 3 bases, and 9 bases lay between the germline ends. The DNA for the CDR3 is TGTGCCAGCAGTTTGGGGAGGTTCTACGAGCAGTACTTC. It translates to CASSLGRFYEQYF. Supplemented by reference TRBV28 and TRBJ2-7, the full variable domain reads DVKVTQSSRYLVKRTGEKVFLECVQDMDHENMFWYRQDPGLGLRLIYFSYDVKMKEKGDIPEGYSVSREKKERFSLILESASTNQTSMYLCASSLGRFYEQYFGPGTRLTVT.

There are a few counts of this clone. J is TRBJ2-3 and V is TRBV10-3, with D perhaps matching TRBD2 (6 bases). Germline CDR1 is ENHRY and CDR2 is SYGVKD. CDR3 length: 13 amino acids. V lost 7 bases to trimming and J lost 2 bases, with 10 bases between them. The CDR3 protein is CAITGDFTDTQYF. CDR3 coding DNA: TGTGCCATCACCGGGGACTTCACAGATACGCAGTATTTT.

This clone was seen a few times. J is TRBJ2-7 and V is TRBV4-2; TRBD2 aligns across 13 bases. Germline lookup yields CDR1 LGHNA and CDR2 YNFKEQ. The V gene end was trimmed by 1 base and the J gene end by 1 base; junction bases not matched to a gene: 1. The CDR3 has 16 amino acids. DNA of the CDR3: TGTGCCAGCAGCCAAGTGGGACTAGCGGGATCCTACGAGCAGTACTTC. As protein: CASSQVGLAGSYEQYF.

The V call is TRBV6-1, the J call TRBJ1-2, with D maybe TRBD1 (6 bases). Germline loops: CDR1 MNHNS, CDR2 SASEGT. V was trimmed by 4 bases and J by 3 bases, leaving 9 bases between them. This CDR3 has 13 amino acids. As DNA, the CDR3 is TGTGCCAGCAGTGGGGACACCTACTATGGCTACACCTTC. It translates to CASSGDTYYGYTF.

This clone was seen a handful of times. The rearrangement uses TRBV28 and TRBJ2-3, with a possible D match to TRBD2 (7 bases). The ends were cut back, 5 bases at V and 3 bases at J, with 12 bases in the middle. This CDR3 region has 14 residues. Looked up from germline, CDR1 is MDHEN and CDR2 is SYDVKM. The CDR3 DNA sequence: TGTGCCAGCAGTACGGGGGGCAGGACAGATACGCAGTATTTT. Translation gives CASSTGGRTDTQYF. The entire variable domain, with the rest obtained from reference TRBV28 and TRBJ2-3, is as follows: DVKVTQSSRYLVKRTGEKVFLECVQDMDHENMFWYRQDPGLGLRLIYFSYDVKMKEKGDIPEGYSVSREKKERFSLILESASTNQTSMYLCASSTGGRTDTQYFGPGTRLTVL.